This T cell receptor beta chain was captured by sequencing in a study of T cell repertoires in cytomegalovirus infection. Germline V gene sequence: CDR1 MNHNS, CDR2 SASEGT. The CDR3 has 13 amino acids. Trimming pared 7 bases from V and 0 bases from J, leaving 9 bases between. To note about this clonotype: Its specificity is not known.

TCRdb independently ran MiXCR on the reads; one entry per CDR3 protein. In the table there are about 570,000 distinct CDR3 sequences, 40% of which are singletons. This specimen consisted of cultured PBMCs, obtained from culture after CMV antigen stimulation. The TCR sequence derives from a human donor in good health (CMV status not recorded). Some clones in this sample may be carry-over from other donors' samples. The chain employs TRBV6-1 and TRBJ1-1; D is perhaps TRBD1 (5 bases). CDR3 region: CASKRGMNTEAFF. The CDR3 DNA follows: TGTGCCAGCAAGCGGGGGATGAACACTGAAGCTTTCTTT.